Reported below is one T cell receptor (beta chain). Antigen unknown. CDR1 is LGHDT, CDR2 YNNKEL, per germline (reference sequence). Trimming left V 3 bases short and J 5 bases short, with 19 bases between. The CDR3 totals 16 residues. The data are from a study of T-cell memory formation after mild COVID-19. Study information: For the most part, TCR clusters were specific to one donor. Study-wide results and limits: In pre-infection memory, a portion of responding clones appeared, which suggested that cross-reactive memory joined. Contracting CD4+ clones sat mainly in CM and EM; CD8+ in EMRA.

The 5'RACE method, run with constant-segment primers, produced TCR alpha and TCR beta cDNA libraries (carrying sample barcodes and UMIs). TCRdb re-called the 5' RACE reads with MiXCR, one entry per CDR3 protein. The sample gives about 62,000 distinct CDR3 sequences, over 8.5% of which show up once; 1.1% is in the top ten. The source is a man in his late teens or twenties who had mild COVID-19 (a few samples of this study predate the infection). Cell type and time point are not known. The chain employs TRBV3-1 and TRBJ2-5; the D gene is possibly TRBD2 (7 bases). What was sequenced was PBMCs or a T cell subset sorted from them (not recorded which). The CDR3 loop reads CASSHHRGGAGETQYF. The DNA for the CDR3 is TGTGCCAGCAGCCACCACCGAGGGGGGGCCGGGGAGACCCAGTACTTC.